This T cell receptor (beta chain) was captured in a study of shared clonotypes between healthy human individuals. Clones were read by immunoSEQ multiplex PCR, and TCRdb kept only the in-frame ones, dropping some. The sample lists roughly 1 million clones, approximately 70% occurring once. CDR3 length: 15 residues. Trimming took 0 bases from V and 14 from J, leaving 17 bases between them. Germline assignment: CDR1 MGHRA and CDR2 YSYEKL. Every one of the donors was a Caucasian adult that lived in Nashville, Tennessee. J is TRBJ1-6 and V is TRBV4-1, with D possibly matching TRBD1 (6 bases). The sequenced material came from memory CD4+ T cells sorted from blood. The subset: CD45RA-negative fraction. The TCR originated in a man aged 18-30 years in good health. The CDR3 region is CASSQEGGGGGSLHF. The CDR3 coding sequence is TGCGCCAGCAGCCAAGAGGGCGGAGGGGGGGGATCCCTCCACTTT.